These 14 T cell receptor beta chains came from one sample sequenced in a study of blood T cell repertoires in COVID-19. Data came from immunoSEQ multiplex PCR; TCRdb stores just in-frame clones and leaves some out. Seen here are about 100,000 clones, more than 85% observed once, and the top ten hold approximately 7.3%. The specimen was peripheral blood. The source is a young man in a cohort sampled during active COVID-19.

V usage is TRBV2 and J usage is TRBJ1-2; D is undetermined. CDR1 is SNHLY, CDR2 FYNNEI, per germline. V lost 5 bases to trimming and J lost 2 bases, with 9 bases between them. The CDR3 is made up of 13 amino acids. CDR3 region: CASSWALNYGYTF. CDR3 nucleotide sequence: TGTGCCAGCAGTTGGGCCCTAAACTATGGCTACACCTTC.

This chain uses TRBV5-4 with TRBJ1-2, with TRBD1 identical over 7 bases. With 4 bases clipped from V and 3 bases from J, the junction kept 3 bases outside the gene matches. CDR1 and CDR2 (germline): SGHNT, YYREEE (reference sequence). This CDR3 region has 13 residues. CDR3 amino acids: CASSRDRDYGYTF. CDR3 nucleotides: TGTGCCAGCAGCCGAGACAGGGACTATGGCTACACCTTC.

The J gene is TRBJ2-7, the V gene TRBV7-8; 9 positions agree with TRBD1. Germline-derived CDR1 and CDR2 are SGHVS and FQNEAQ. The CDR3 has 15 amino acids. V was clipped by 4 bases and J by 5 bases; unmatched bases: 9. In nucleotides, the CDR3 is TGTGCCAGCAGCTATATTACAGGGGGCGCGGACGAGCAGTACTTC. Translated: CASSYITGGADEQYF.

The gene calls are TRBV30 and TRBJ1-2, with TRBD1 identical over 10 bases. Germline assignment: CDR1 GTSNPN and CDR2 SVGIG (reference sequence). The CDR3 is 14 amino acids. V lost 5 bases to trimming and J lost 8 bases; unmatched junction nucleotides: 11. The CDR3: CAWPGQGRLWGYTF. The CDR3 DNA reads TGTGCCTGGCCGGGACAGGGGAGGCTATGGGGCTACACCTTC.

This rearrangement joins TRBV5-8 to TRBJ1-2, with unresolved D. The CDR3 has 15 residues. The ends were cut back, 0 bases at V and 2 bases at J, with 11 bases in the middle. The germline CDR1 and CDR2 sequences are SGHTS and YDEGEE. The CDR3 loop reads CASSLVERVNYGYTF. CDR3 in DNA: TGTGCCAGCAGCTTGGTTGAGAGGGTGAACTATGGCTACACCTTC.

The chain carries TRBV2 and TRBJ2-7; 8 nucleotides align to TRBD1. The CDR3 sequence is 13 residues long. The germline CDR1 and CDR2 sequences are SNHLY and FYNNEI. V trimming: 3 bases; J trimming: 6 bases; junction bases outside the gene matches: 4. Here the CDR3 reads CASSDGQGLEQYF. The DNA of the CDR3 is TGTGCCAGCAGTGATGGACAGGGCCTCGAGCAGTACTTC.

The chain has TRBV24-1 and TRBJ2-1; TRBD2 matches at 8 bases. Trimming at V came to 1 base and at J to 8 bases, leaving 12 bases not matched to a gene. The CDR3 covers 17 residues. Germline V gene lookup returns CDR1 KGHDR and CDR2 SFDVKD. The CDR3 DNA is TGTGCCACCAGTGATTTTGAGGTAGCGGGGTCGGTCGATGAGCAGTTCTTC. The encoded protein is CATSDFEVAGSVDEQFF.

This clone was detected a few times. This chain connects TRBV5-1 to TRBJ2-4; 8 bases agree with TRBD1. With V trimmed by 4 bases and J by 8 bases, 14 bases remained unmatched. Germline-derived CDR1 and CDR2 are SGHRS and YFSETQ. The CDR3 runs 16 residues. CDR3 residues: CASSPDRGSAGHIQYF. In nucleotides, the CDR3 is TGCGCCAGCAGCCCCGACAGGGGCTCGGCGGGGCACATTCAGTACTTC.

The chain has TRBV11-2 and TRBJ1-2, with TRBD1 matching 9 bases. The length of the CDR3 is 15 residues. Germline assignment: CDR1 SGHAT and CDR2 FQNNGV. The junction had 7 bases not matched to a gene; V was cut back by 4 bases and J by 4 bases. The CDR3 reads CASSWPSTGGYGYTF. CDR3 coding DNA: TGTGCCAGCAGCTGGCCATCGACAGGGGGCTATGGCTACACCTTC.

This clone was detected only once. The V call is TRBV3-1 (or the pseudogene TRBV3-2), the J call TRBJ1-3; perhaps TRBD1 as D (6 bases). The CDR3 sequence is 15 residues long. V was pared by 3 bases and J by 4 bases, with 13 bases between. CDR1 is LGHDT and CDR2 is YNNKEL in the germline V gene (reference sequence). The CDR3 here is CASSQVIGQGNTIYF. CDR3 DNA sequence: TGTGCCAGCAGCCAGGTCATAGGACAGGGAAACACCATATATTTT.

The chain joins TRBV9 to TRBJ2-7, with a tentative D call TRBD2 (6 bases). Germline V gene lookup returns CDR1 SGDLS and CDR2 YYNGEE. With 0 bases removed from V and 4 bases from J, the gap between germline ends came to 11 bases. The CDR3 totals 14 residues. The CDR3 DNA follows: TGTGCCAGCAGCGTAGAGCCTAGCGTGTACGAGCAGTACTTC. Amino acids: CASSVEPSVYEQYF.

The gene calls are TRBV9 and TRBJ2-5; maybe TRBD1 (6 bases). The CDR3 is 16 amino acids. Deletions cut 0 bases from V and 0 bases from J, with 12 bases between. Germline values: CDR1 SGDLS, CDR2 YYNGEE. The CDR3 loop reads CASSVEQGTYQETQYF. DNA for the CDR3: TGTGCCAGCAGCGTAGAACAGGGTACTTACCAAGAGACCCAGTACTTC.

The chain couples TRBV5-1 to TRBJ1-2; possibly TRBD1 for D (6 bases). The germline CDR1 and CDR2 sequences are SGHRS and YFSETQ. Trimming stripped 4 bases from V and 8 bases from J, with 18 bases between. The CDR3 loop spans 14 amino acids. The CDR3 nucleotides are TGCGCCAGCAGCGCGTCACAGGGAGTGGGGGGCTACACCTTC. It yields the protein CASSASQGVGGYTF.

The CDR3 sequence is CASSKGPGQVIRDYGYTF. For the CDR3, the DNA is TGTGCCAGCAGCAAGGGACCGGGACAGGTAATCAGGGACTATGGCTACACCTTC. The chain uses TRBV21-1 and TRBJ1-2; the table's D call, TRBD1, has no DNA check behind it. TRBV21-1 is flagged as a pseudogene. This CDR3 region has 18 residues.